These 16 T cell receptor beta chains were sequenced from one sample in a study of blood T cell repertoires in COVID-19. The method was immunoSEQ multiplex PCR; TCRdb's version includes in-frame clones alone and lacks a portion of them. The sample consists of 300,000 to 400,000 clones, 85% to 90% of them appearing once. Sequenced material: peripheral blood. These receptor sequences come from a woman in her seventies with COVID-19, enrolled during active disease.

V gene TRBV19 combines with J gene TRBJ1-3; D may be TRBD1 (6 bases). This CDR3 has 16 residues. Trimming took 5 bases from V and 0 from J, leaving 14 bases between them. In germline, CDR1 is LNHDA, CDR2 SQIVND (reference sequence). The CDR3, as DNA: TGTGCCAGTAGTCCTCTACAGGGATCCTCTGGAAACACCATATATTTT. It translates to CASSPLQGSSGNTIYF.

The genes are TRBV3-1 (or the pseudogene TRBV3-2) and TRBJ1-6, with 8 nucleotides matching TRBD1. Germline values: CDR1 LGHDT, CDR2 YNNKEL (reference sequence). Trimming took 4 bases from V and 9 from J; bases not matched to a gene: 5. The CDR3 is 14 amino acids. The CDR3 sequence: CASSPDRDSSPLHF. For the CDR3, the DNA is TGTGCCAGCAGCCCGGACAGGGACAGTTCACCCCTCCACTTT.

The rearrangement links TRBV11-2 to TRBJ2-3; the D gene is possibly TRBD1 (5 bases). The germline V gene has CDR1 SGHAT and CDR2 FQNNGV. The CDR3 consists of 11 residues. Trimming took off 5 bases at V and 5 bases at J, with 5 bases between the two ends. The CDR3 DNA is TGTGCCAGCAGCAGGGGAGATACGCAGTATTTT. As protein: CASSRGDTQYF. The variable domain in full, completed from reference TRBV11-2 and TRBJ2-3, reads EAGVAQSPRYKIIEKRQSVAFWCNPISGHATLYWYQQILGQGPKLLIQFQNNGVVDDSQLPKDRFSAERLKGVDSTLKIQPAKLEDSAVYLCASSRGDTQYFGPGTRLTVL.

In DNA form, the CDR3 reads TGTGCCAGCAGTAAAACCGGGTTGGGCACTGAAGCTTTCTTT. It is translated as CASSKTGLGTEAFF. The gene calls are TRBV7-2 and TRBJ1-1; D is unclear. Germline assignment: CDR1 SGHTA and CDR2 FQGNSA. V was pared by 6 bases and J by 4 bases, with 15 bases between. This CDR3 has 14 residues.

The chain combines TRBV5-1 with TRBJ1-3; 10 bases line up with TRBD1. V gave up 4 bases and J gave up 1 base; unmatched junction bases: 5. Germline V gene lookup returns CDR1 SGHRS and CDR2 YFSETQ. The CDR3 sequence is 16 residues long. CDR3 amino acids: CASSTRQGASGNTIYF. The CDR3 DNA sequence: TGCGCCAGCAGCACACGACAGGGGGCTTCTGGAAACACCATATATTTT.

Of note for this clone: Other DNA sequences of this sample code for an identical CDR3. The chain has TRBV7-9 and TRBJ2-2, with 7 bases lining up with TRBD1. Germline V lookup: CDR1 SEHNR, CDR2 FQNEAQ (reference sequence). Trimming removed 5 bases from V and 0 bases from J; junction bases left unmatched: 3. CDR3 length: 15 amino acids. The CDR3 here is CASSPGTANTGELFF. CDR3 sequence (DNA): TGTGCCAGCAGCCCCGGGACAGCGAACACCGGGGAGCTGTTTTTT.

This sequence joins TRBV9 and TRBJ1-4; TRBD1 is a possible D gene (6 bases). CDR1 and CDR2 (germline): SGDLS, YYNGEE. V was clipped by 0 bases and J by 7 bases, with 13 bases between them. The CDR3 is made up of 15 amino acids. CDR3 protein: CASSVALGAGEKLFF. CDR3 nucleotide sequence: TGTGCCAGCAGCGTAGCTCTGGGGGCGGGTGAAAAACTGTTTTTT.

The chain couples TRBV2 to TRBJ2-3; D not resolved. Germline V lookup: CDR1 SNHLY, CDR2 FYNNEI. This CDR3 has 14 amino acids. Trimming removed 2 bases at V and 8 bases at J, with 14 bases between. CDR3 in DNA: TGTGCCAGCAGTGAAAATCCGGCGGTAGGTACGCAGTATTTT. It translates to CASSENPAVGTQYF.

This chain uses TRBV27 with TRBJ1-2; no firm D call. This CDR3 region has 12 residues. V was cut by 3 bases and J by 5 bases, with 7 bases left in between. CDR1 and CDR2 (germline): MNHEY, SMNVEV (reference sequence). The CDR3 spells CASSLSGYGYTF. The CDR3 DNA sequence: TGTGCCAGCAGTTTGTCCGGGTATGGCTACACCTTC.

This sequence joins TRBV6-1 and TRBJ1-5; tentatively, D is TRBD1 (5 bases). Germline V gene lookup returns CDR1 MNHNS and CDR2 SASEGT. This CDR3 contains 18 residues. The germline V and J ends were trimmed by 4 bases and 4 bases, with 23 bases remaining between them. Here the CDR3 DNA reads TGTGCCAGCAGTGCCCGTGCCGGGACTTCCTGGGGGAATCAGCCCCAGCATTTT. It specifies CASSARAGTSWGNQPQHF.

The chain couples TRBV28 to TRBJ2-5, with D perhaps TRBD2 (6 bases). The V and J ends lost 6 bases and 5 bases respectively, with 16 bases between them. The CDR3 totals 14 residues. Per the germline V gene, CDR1 is MDHEN and CDR2 is SYDVKM. CDR3 in amino acids: CASSPRTKGETQYF. The CDR3 DNA reads as TGTGCCAGCAGCCCTCGGACTAAAGGGGAGACCCAGTACTTC. The entire variable domain, with the rest obtained from reference TRBV28 and TRBJ2-5, is as follows: DVKVTQSSRYLVKRTGEKVFLECVQDMDHENMFWYRQDPGLGLRLIYFSYDVKMKEKGDIPEGYSVSREKKERFSLILESASTNQTSMYLCASSPRTKGETQYFGPGTRLLVL.

The rearrangement joins TRBV30 to TRBJ1-2, with 9 bases that match TRBD1. Germline CDR1 and CDR2: GTSNPN and SVGIG (reference sequence). The CDR3 consists of 15 residues. V was clipped by 6 bases and J by 4 bases; unmatched bases: 12. The CDR3 nucleotides are TGTGCCTGTCCCCCTGGGACAGGGAATCCCTATGGCTACACCTTC. Encoded protein: CACPPGTGNPYGYTF.

The chain recombines TRBV18 with TRBJ1-4; TRBD1 agrees at 8 bases. Germline V CDR1 and CDR2: KGHSH, LQKENI. The J segment lost 4 bases and the V segment lost 4 bases, leaving 8 bases of the junction unmatched. CDR3 length: 16 residues. CDR3 sequence reads: CASSHLDRDYNEKLFF. In DNA form, the CDR3 reads TGTGCCAGCTCACACCTGGACAGGGATTATAATGAAAAACTGTTTTTT.

The chain combines TRBV10-2 with TRBJ1-1, with 7 bases identical to TRBD1. Germline CDR1 and CDR2: WSHSY and SAAADI. V lost 0 bases and J lost 4; bases outside the gene matches: 2. The CDR3 has 14 residues. CDR3 nucleotides: TGCGCCAGCAGTGAGTCGGCAGGGGGCACTGAAGCTTTCTTT. Its translation is CASSESAGGTEAFF.

The sample holds one count of this clone. This chain uses TRBV5-1 with TRBJ2-1, with TRBD2 matching 12 bases. CDR1 is SGHRS, CDR2 YFSETQ, per germline. V shed 4 bases and J 4 bases; nucleotides not matched to a gene: 6. The CDR3 spans 16 residues. CDR3 coding DNA: TGCGCCAGCAGCGGCTCTAGCGGGGGGGTGTACAATGAGCAGTTCTTC. It encodes CASSGSSGGVYNEQFF.

This chain links TRBV11-3 with TRBJ2-1; TRBD1 agrees at 7 bases. The CDR3 consists of 15 residues. V shed 1 base, J shed 5 bases, and the junction held 5 bases outside the gene matches. The germline gives CDR1 SGHNT, CDR2 YENEEA. DNA for the CDR3: TGTGCCAGCAGCTTAGCTAGGGGGCCGAACAATGAGCAGTTCTTC. It is translated as CASSLARGPNNEQFF.